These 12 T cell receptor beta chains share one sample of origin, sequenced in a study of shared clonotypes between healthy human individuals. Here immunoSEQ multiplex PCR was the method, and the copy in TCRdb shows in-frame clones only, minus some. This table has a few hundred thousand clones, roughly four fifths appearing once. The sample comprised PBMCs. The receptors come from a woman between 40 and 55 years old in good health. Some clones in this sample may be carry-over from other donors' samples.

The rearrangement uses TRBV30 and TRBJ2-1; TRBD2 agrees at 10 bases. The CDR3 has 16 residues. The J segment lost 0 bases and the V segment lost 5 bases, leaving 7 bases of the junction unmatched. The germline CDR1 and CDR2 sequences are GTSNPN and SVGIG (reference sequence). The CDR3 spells CAWGSGRTHSYNEQFF. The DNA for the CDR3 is TGTGCCTGGGGTAGCGGGAGGACCCACTCCTACAATGAGCAGTTCTTC.

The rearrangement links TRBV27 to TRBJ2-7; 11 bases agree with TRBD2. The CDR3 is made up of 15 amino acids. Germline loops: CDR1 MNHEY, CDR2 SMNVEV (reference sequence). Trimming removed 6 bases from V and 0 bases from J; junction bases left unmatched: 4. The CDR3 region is CASRLAGGSSYEQYF. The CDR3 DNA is TGTGCCAGCAGGTTAGCGGGAGGGAGCTCCTACGAGCAGTACTTC.

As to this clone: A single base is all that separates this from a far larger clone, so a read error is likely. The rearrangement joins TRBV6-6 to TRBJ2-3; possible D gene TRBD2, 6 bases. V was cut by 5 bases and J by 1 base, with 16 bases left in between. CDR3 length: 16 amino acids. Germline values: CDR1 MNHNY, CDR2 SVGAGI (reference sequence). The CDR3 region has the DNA TGTGCCAGCAGTAATCTTGGCGGGACTCGCACAGATACGCAGTATTTT. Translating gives CASSNLGGTRTDTQYF.

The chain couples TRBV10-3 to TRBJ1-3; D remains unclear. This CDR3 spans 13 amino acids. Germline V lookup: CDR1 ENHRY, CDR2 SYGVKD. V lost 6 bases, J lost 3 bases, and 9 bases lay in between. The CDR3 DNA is TGTGCCATCAGCCAGACCGTTGGAAACACCATATATTTT. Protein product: CAISQTVGNTIYF.

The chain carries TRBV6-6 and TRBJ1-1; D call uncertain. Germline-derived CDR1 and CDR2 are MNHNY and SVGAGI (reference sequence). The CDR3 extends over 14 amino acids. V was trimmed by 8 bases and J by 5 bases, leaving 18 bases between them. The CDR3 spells CASALQGGGTEAFF. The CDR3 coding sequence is TGTGCCAGCGCCCTGCAAGGTGGAGGGACTGAAGCTTTCTTT.

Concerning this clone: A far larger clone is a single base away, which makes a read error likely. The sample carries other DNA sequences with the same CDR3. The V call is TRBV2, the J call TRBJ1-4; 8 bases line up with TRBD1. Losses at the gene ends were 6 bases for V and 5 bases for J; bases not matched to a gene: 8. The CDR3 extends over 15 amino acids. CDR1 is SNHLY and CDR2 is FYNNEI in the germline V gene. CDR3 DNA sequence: TGTGCCAGCAGCCGAAGCACAGGGGGAAATGAAAAACTGTTTTTT. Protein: CASSRSTGGNEKLFF. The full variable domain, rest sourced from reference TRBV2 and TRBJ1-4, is EPEVTQTPSHQVTQMGQEVILRCVPISNHLYFYWYRQILGQKVEFLVSFYNNEISEKSEIFDDQFSVERPDGSNFTLKIRSTKLEDSAMYFCASSRSTGGNEKLFFGSGTQLSVL.

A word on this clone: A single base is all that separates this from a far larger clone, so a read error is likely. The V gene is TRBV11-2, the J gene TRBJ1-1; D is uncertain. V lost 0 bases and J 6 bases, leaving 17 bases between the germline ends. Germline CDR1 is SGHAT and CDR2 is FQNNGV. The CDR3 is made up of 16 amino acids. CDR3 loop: CASSLEFKVARAEAFF. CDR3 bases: TGTGCCAGCAGCTTAGAATTCAAGGTGGCGCGCGCTGAAGCTTTCTTT.

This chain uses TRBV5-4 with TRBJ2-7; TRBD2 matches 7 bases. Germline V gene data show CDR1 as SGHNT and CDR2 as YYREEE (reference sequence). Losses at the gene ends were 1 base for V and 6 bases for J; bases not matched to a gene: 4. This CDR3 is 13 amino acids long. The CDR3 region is CASSLFPGGEQYF. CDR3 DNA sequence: TGTGCCAGCAGCTTGTTTCCGGGGGGCGAGCAGTACTTC.

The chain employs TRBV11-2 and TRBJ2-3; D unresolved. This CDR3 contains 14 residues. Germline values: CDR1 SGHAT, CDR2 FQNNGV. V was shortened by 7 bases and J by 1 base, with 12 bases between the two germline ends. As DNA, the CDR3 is TGTGCCAGCAACCCGCTTAGGGGCACAGATACGCAGTATTTT. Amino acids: CASNPLRGTDTQYF.

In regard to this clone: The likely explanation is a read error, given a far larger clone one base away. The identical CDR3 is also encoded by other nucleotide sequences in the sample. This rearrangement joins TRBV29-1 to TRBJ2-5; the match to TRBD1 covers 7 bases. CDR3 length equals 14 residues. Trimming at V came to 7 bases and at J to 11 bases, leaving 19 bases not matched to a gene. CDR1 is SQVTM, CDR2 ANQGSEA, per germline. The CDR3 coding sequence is TGCAGCGCCCTGAGGGGGACAGCCTTGGACGAACAGTACTTC. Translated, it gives CSALRGTALDEQYF.

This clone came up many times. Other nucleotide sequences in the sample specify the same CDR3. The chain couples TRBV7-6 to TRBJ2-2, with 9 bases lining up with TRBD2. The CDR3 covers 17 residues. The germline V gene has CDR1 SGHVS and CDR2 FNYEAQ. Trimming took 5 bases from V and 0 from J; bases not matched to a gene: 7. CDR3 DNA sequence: TGTGCCAGCAGCCTTCTACTAGCGGGTCCGAACACCGGGGAGCTGTTTTTT. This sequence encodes CASSLLLAGPNTGELFF.

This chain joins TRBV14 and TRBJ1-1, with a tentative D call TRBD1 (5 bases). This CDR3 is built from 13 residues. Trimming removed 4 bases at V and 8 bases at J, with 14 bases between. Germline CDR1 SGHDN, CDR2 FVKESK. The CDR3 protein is CASSRQGRHEAFF. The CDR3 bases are TGTGCCAGCAGCCGGCAGGGTAGACACGAAGCTTTCTTT.